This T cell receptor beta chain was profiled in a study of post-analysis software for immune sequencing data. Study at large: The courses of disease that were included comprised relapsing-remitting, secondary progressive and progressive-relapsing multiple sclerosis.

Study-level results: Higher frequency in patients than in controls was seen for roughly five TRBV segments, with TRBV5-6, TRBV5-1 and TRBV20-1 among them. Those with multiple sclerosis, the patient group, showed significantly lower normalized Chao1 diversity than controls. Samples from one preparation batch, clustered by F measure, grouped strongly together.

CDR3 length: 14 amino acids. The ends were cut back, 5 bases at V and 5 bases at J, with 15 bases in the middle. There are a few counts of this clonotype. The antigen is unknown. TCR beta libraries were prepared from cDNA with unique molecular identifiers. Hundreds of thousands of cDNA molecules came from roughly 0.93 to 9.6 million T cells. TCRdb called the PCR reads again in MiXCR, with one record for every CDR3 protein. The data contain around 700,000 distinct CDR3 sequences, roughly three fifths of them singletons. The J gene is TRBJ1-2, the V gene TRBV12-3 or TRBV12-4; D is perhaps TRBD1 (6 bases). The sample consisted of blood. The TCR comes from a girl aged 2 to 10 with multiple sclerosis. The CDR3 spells CASSRQVGAYGYTF. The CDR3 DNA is TGTGCCAGCAGTCGACAGGTCGGGGCTTATGGCTACACCTTC.